This TCR beta chain was identified during a study of cytomegalovirus exposure and HLA in healthy donors. The PCR was carried out with 60 Vbeta primers and 13 Jbeta primers. Libraries were prepared by immunoSEQ multiplex PCR; TCRdb keeps only in-frame clonotypes and omits some of them. The sample lists fewer than 100,000 clones, roughly 8.2% occurring once. A remark on this clone: Additional DNA sequences in this sample encode the identical CDR3.

The sequencing sample was made of PBMCs. The receptor's source is a man aged 50-59 years in good health and CMV-seronegative.

The CDR3 sequence: CAISEGLAPYNEQFF. In nucleotides, the CDR3 is TGTGCCATCAGTGAGGGGTTAGCTCCCTACAATGAGCAGTTCTTC. This chain uses TRBV10-3 with TRBJ2-1; D is unresolved. This CDR3 region has 15 residues. Germline V gives CDR1 ENHRY, CDR2 SYGVKD. V was clipped by 2 bases and J by 2 bases, with 10 bases between them.